The 25 T cell receptor beta chains below were found in one sample sequenced in a study of cytomegalovirus exposure and HLA in healthy donors. Vbeta (60) and Jbeta (13) primers were used in the PCR. Here immunoSEQ multiplex PCR was the method, and the copy in TCRdb shows in-frame clones only, minus some. The table lists approximately 120,000 clones, over 65% of them singletons. Specimen: PBMCs. These TCRs come from a female donor in good health and CMV-seronegative.

This clone has a handful of counts. The V gene is TRBV6-5, the J gene TRBJ1-1; 9 bases map to TRBD1. The V gene's germline CDR1 is MNHEY and CDR2 SVGAGI. Trimming removed 4 bases from V and 7 bases from J; junction bases left unmatched: 10. The CDR3 runs to 15 residues. CDR3 DNA: TGTGCCAGCAGTTCCGGGACAGGGCGGATCGTTGAAGCTTTCTTT. This sequence encodes CASSSGTGRIVEAFF.

The chain joins TRBV6-6 to TRBJ2-3, with a weak D call TRBD2 (6 bases). This CDR3 is built from 15 residues. The ends were cut back, 0 bases at V and 5 bases at J, with 12 bases in the middle. The germline V gene encodes CDR1 MNHNY and CDR2 SVGAGI (reference sequence). The DNA of the CDR3 is TGTGCCAGCAGTTACTCGAACCCCGGGGGAGATACGCAGTATTTT. Translating gives CASSYSNPGGDTQYF.

This clone was seen more than once but under ten times. This chain joins TRBV10-3 and TRBJ1-2, with 8 nucleotides matching TRBD1. Unmatched junction bases numbered 7, after V lost 8 bases and J lost 2 bases. Germline CDR1 and CDR2: ENHRY and SYGVKD. This CDR3 has 14 residues. The CDR3 DNA follows: TGTGCCATCGCCAACGGGACAGGAAACTATGGCTACACCTTC. Translated: CAIANGTGNYGYTF.

This chain links TRBV6-1 with TRBJ1-1, with D uncertain. The germline gives CDR1 MNHNS, CDR2 SASEGT. Deletions cut 5 bases from V and 6 bases from J, with 13 bases between. CDR3 length: 13 residues. Here the CDR3 reads CASSPPAPSEAFF. The CDR3 region has the DNA TGTGCCAGCAGTCCCCCTGCGCCATCTGAAGCTTTCTTT.

This clone was picked up a small number of times. V is TRBV11-2 and J is TRBJ1-4, with 9 positions matching TRBD1. This CDR3 has 15 residues. Germline loops: CDR1 SGHAT, CDR2 FQNNGV. V dropped 2 bases and J dropped 7; count of bases not matched to a gene: 5. The CDR3 is CASSLSTGGSEKLFF. The CDR3 nucleotides are TGTGCCAGCAGCTTATCGACAGGGGGAAGTGAAAAACTGTTTTTT.

This sequence joins TRBV30 and TRBJ1-6; no reliable D call. Germline lookup yields CDR1 GTSNPN and CDR2 SVGIG (reference sequence). The CDR3 sequence is 14 residues long. V dropped 2 bases and J dropped 7 bases, with 12 bases sitting between them. CDR3 amino acids: CAWSRELRNSPLHF. CDR3 bases: TGTGCCTGGAGTCGGGAATTGAGAAATTCACCCCTCCACTTT.

In its sample, this clone was seen once. V and J are TRBV2 and TRBJ2-1, with 8 bases that match TRBD2. CDR1 is SNHLY, CDR2 FYNNEI, per germline. The CDR3 is 13 amino acids. V lost 7 bases and J lost 4; bases outside the gene matches: 3. For the CDR3, the DNA is TGTGCCAGCACTGCGGGGGGTTACAATGAGCAGTTCTTC. Encoded protein: CASTAGGYNEQFF.

The gene calls are TRBV5-1 and TRBJ2-1; D is perhaps TRBD2 (6 bases). Per germline, CDR1 SGHRS and CDR2 YFSETQ. The V end was cut by 5 bases, the J end by 1 base, with 10 bases between. The CDR3 is 14 amino acids. CDR3 residues: CASRYGGSYNEQFF. CDR3 sequence (DNA): TGCGCCAGCAGGTATGGGGGGTCCTACAATGAGCAGTTCTTC. Based on the CDR3 plus reference TRBV5-1 and TRBJ2-1, the full variable domain is KAGVTQTPRYLIKTRGQQVTLSCSPISGHRSVSWYQQTPGQGLQFLFEYFSETQRNKGNFPGRFSGRQFSNSRSEMNVSTLELGDSALYLCASRYGGSYNEQFFGPGTRLTVL.

As DNA, the CDR3 is TGTGCCAGTAGTACCCTGGCTAGTAGAGGGAACACTGAAGCTTTCTTT. Amino acids: CASSTLASRGNTEAFF. The chain is built from TRBV19 and TRBJ1-1; D is ambiguous. V lost 4 bases, J lost 1 base, and 16 bases lay in between. The CDR3 covers 16 residues. Germline V gene lookup returns CDR1 LNHDA and CDR2 SQIVND (reference sequence).

This rearrangement joins TRBV7-9 to TRBJ1-2; TRBD1 matches 7 bases. Germline lookup yields CDR1 SEHNR and CDR2 FQNEAQ (reference sequence). This CDR3 has 15 amino acids. V lost 6 bases, J lost 7 bases, and 14 bases stayed unmatched. CDR3 sequence reads: CASRVGTATQGGYTF. CDR3 nucleotides: TGTGCCAGCAGGGTAGGGACAGCCACCCAGGGTGGCTACACCTTC.

This clone was observed a handful of times. This sequence joins TRBV4-1 and TRBJ1-2; 10 bases map to TRBD1. The CDR3 is made up of 18 amino acids. Per the germline V gene, CDR1 is MGHRA and CDR2 is YSYEKL. V was clipped by 0 bases and J by 3 bases; unmatched bases: 10. The CDR3 bases are TGCGCCAGCAGCCAAGAGGCAGTTTTGGGACAGGGGTACTATGGCTACACCTTC. It codes for CASSQEAVLGQGYYGYTF.

The chain employs TRBV6-6 and TRBJ2-5, with D tentatively TRBD1 (6 bases). The CDR3 is 14 amino acids. Trimming removed 3 bases from V and 5 bases from J, with 13 bases in between. CDR1 is MNHNY and CDR2 is SVGAGI in the germline V gene (reference sequence). The CDR3 sequence is CASSYIRGLETQYF. As DNA, the CDR3 is TGTGCCAGCAGTTATATAAGGGGGTTGGAGACCCAGTACTTC.

The V and J genes are TRBV28 and TRBJ2-1; D possibly corresponds to TRBD2 (5 bases). Germline lookup yields CDR1 MDHEN and CDR2 SYDVKM. The CDR3 runs to 11 residues. V lost 7 bases, J lost 11 bases, and 12 bases lay in between. The CDR3 DNA sequence: TGTGCCAGCAACGTGAGGGCCCAGCAGTTCTTC. Protein sequence: CASNVRAQQFF.

The genes are TRBV2 and TRBJ1-6, with 7 bases lining up with TRBD1. CDR3 length: 13 amino acids. From germline, CDR1 is SNHLY and CDR2 FYNNEI. The J segment lost 3 bases and the V segment lost 10 bases, leaving 3 bases of the junction unmatched. The CDR3 DNA follows: TGTGCCACCGGGACAGACTATAATTCACCCCTCCACTTT. It yields the protein CATGTDYNSPLHF.

The genes are TRBV2 and TRBJ2-3; 10 bases line up with TRBD2. This CDR3 contains 17 residues. The ends lost 5 bases at V and 5 bases at J; junction bases unmatched: 13. Germline CDR1 and CDR2: SNHLY and FYNNEI. The CDR3 DNA reads TGTGCCAGCAGTCAACTGCCAGCGGGGGGGCGGGGAGATACGCAGTATTTT. Protein sequence: CASSQLPAGGRGDTQYF.

This chain connects TRBV7-8 to TRBJ2-3, with TRBD1 identical over 8 bases. Germline assignment: CDR1 SGHVS and CDR2 FQNEAQ. The CDR3 has 15 amino acids. The J segment lost 1 base and the V segment lost 0 bases, leaving 0 bases of the junction unmatched. The CDR3 loop is CASSLAGQGTDTQYF. The CDR3 nucleotides read TGTGCCAGCAGCTTAGCGGGACAGGGCACAGATACGCAGTATTTT.

The chain joins TRBV7-9 to TRBJ2-5, with a possible D match to TRBD2 (6 bases). The germline V gene encodes CDR1 SEHNR and CDR2 FQNEAQ (reference sequence). The length of the CDR3 is 14 residues. Trimming removed 3 bases from V and 7 bases from J, with 15 bases in between. The CDR3 DNA reads as TGTGCCAGCAGCTTGGGCGGGGCAGGGTGGACCCAGTACTTC. Residues: CASSLGGAGWTQYF.

This clone was detected a few times. The J gene is TRBJ1-1, the V gene TRBV2; tentatively, D is TRBD1 (5 bases). CDR1 is SNHLY and CDR2 is FYNNEI in the germline V gene. The CDR3 is 14 residues long. Trimming stripped 7 bases from V and 4 bases from J, with 16 bases between. CDR3 sequence (DNA): TGTGCCAGCAATCGGGGCGTAGCGGGCACTGAAGCTTTCTTT. It translates to CASNRGVAGTEAFF.

The rearrangement uses TRBV2 and TRBJ2-2; 7 nucleotides line up with TRBD2. Germline CDR1 reads SNHLY; CDR2 reads FYNNEI. Losses at the gene ends were 5 bases for V and 5 bases for J; bases not matched to a gene: 8. The CDR3 is 15 residues long. The CDR3 DNA sequence: TGTGCCAGCAGTCTAGCGGTCCCGGGGACCGGGGAGCTGTTTTTT. It yields the protein CASSLAVPGTGELFF.

The J gene is TRBJ1-3, the V gene TRBV5-6; no reliable D call. V was clipped by 1 base and J by 0 bases, with 8 bases between them. The CDR3 contains 15 residues. CDR1 SGHDT and CDR2 YYEEEE come from the germline V gene. CDR3 sequence: CASSLRGDSGNTIYF. CDR3 DNA: TGTGCCAGCAGCTTGCGGGGTGACTCTGGAAACACCATATATTTT. The full variable domain, completed using reference TRBV5-6 and TRBJ1-3, is DAGVTQSPTHLIKTRGQQVTLRCSPKSGHDTVSWYQQALGQGPQFIFQYYEEEERQRGNFPDRFSGHQFPNYSSELNVNALLLGDSALYLCASSLRGDSGNTIYFGEGSWLTVV.

The chain couples TRBV4-2 to TRBJ2-5, with no clear D. The J call may be wrong; the DNA end is better matched by TRBJ2-7. Germline V gene sequence: CDR1 LGHNA, CDR2 YNFKEQ. This CDR3 is built from 13 residues. The CDR3, as DNA: TGTGCCAGCAGCCAAGAAAAACGCTACGAGCAGTACTTC. The encoded protein is CASSQEKRYEQYF.

J is TRBJ2-1 and V is TRBV7-9, with TRBD2 identical over 9 bases. J gave up 7 bases and V 5 bases, and 15 bases lay outside the gene matches. The CDR3 runs 17 residues. The germline V gene has CDR1 SEHNR and CDR2 FQNEAQ (reference sequence). CDR3 DNA: TGTGCCAGCAGCCCCCCTCGGGCGGGGGGGCCTCAAAATGAGCAGTTCTTC. Its translation: CASSPPRAGGPQNEQFF.

This rearrangement joins TRBV6-1 to TRBJ1-1; no reliable D call. The germline V gene has CDR1 MNHNS and CDR2 SASEGT. The CDR3 runs to 14 residues. Trimming stripped 1 base from V and 7 bases from J, with 13 bases between. CDR3 nucleotides: TGTGCCAGCAGTGAAGTGGGAGGAACGTTTGAAGCTTTCTTT. Protein product: CASSEVGGTFEAFF.

V gene TRBV5-1 combines with J gene TRBJ2-5; 9 bases match TRBD2. V was pared by 1 base and J by 1 base, with 5 bases of the junction left unmatched. The CDR3 contains 16 residues. Germline V gene lookup returns CDR1 SGHRS and CDR2 YFSETQ. In DNA form, the CDR3 reads TGCGCCAGCAGCTTGTTTGGCGGGGGGGTCCAAGAGACCCAGTACTTC. It translates to CASSLFGGGVQETQYF.

This clone was detected only a few times. The chain has TRBV2 and TRBJ2-1, with 9 bases identical to TRBD2. The V and J ends lost 4 bases and 8 bases, in that order; junction bases with no gene match: 9. This CDR3 has 15 amino acids. Germline V gives CDR1 SNHLY, CDR2 FYNNEI. For the CDR3, the DNA is TGTGCCAGCAGTGCGGTCCGCGGGGGGGCTCATGAGCAGTTCTTC. Its translation: CASSAVRGGAHEQFF.